These T cell receptor beta chains were read from a single sample in a study of response to subunit inactivated influenza vaccine. TCRdb ran MiXCR on the RT-PCR reads and lists one entry per CDR3 protein. The data contain 150,000 or so distinct CDR3 sequences, about a tenth of them singletons. The sample was non-naive T cells sorted from PBMCs, taken roughly 46 days after vaccination. The receptors stem from a man aged 50 or older who received an inactivated influenza vaccine. The CDR3 runs from the conserved cysteine through the conserved F or W. Fields, in order: V gene, clone size, J gene, D gene, CDR3 DNA, CDR3 protein. D genes are given only for firm matches. Size is stated for part of the rows, as once, few or many counts, or as a class when the clone is expanded.

TRBV7-6	many	TRBJ2-3	TRBD2	TGTGCCAGCAGCTTAGTACTAGCGGGAGTAGGGGCAGATACGCAGTATTTT	CASSLVLAGVGADTQYF
TRBV27	many	TRBJ2-7	TRBD2	TGTGCCAGCAGTACCACTAGCGGGGCCCTTCCTCGGGAGCAGTACTTC	CASSTTSGALPREQYF
TRBV9	few	TRBJ1-5	NA	TGTGCCAGCAGCGTAGGAAGGACTGGGAATCAGCCCCAGCATTTT	CASSVGRTGNQPQHF
TRBV18	few	TRBJ1-1	NA	TGTGCCAGCTCACCACCAGGGGAGAACACTGAAGCTTTCTTT	CASSPPGENTEAFF
TRBV7-3	few	TRBJ2-1	NA	TGTGCCAGCAGTTCTCAACTGGGGTCTGAGCAGTTCTTC	CASSSQLGSEQFF
TRBV28	few	TRBJ2-3	TRBD1	TGTGCCAGCAGTTCGTACAGGGGGCGGGGGATCGATACGCAGTATTTT	CASSSYRGRGIDTQYF
TRBV6-2/TRBV6-3	few	TRBJ1-2	NA	TGTGCCAGCAGTTTCAGACCGGACAGCTATGGCTACACCTTC	CASSFRPDSYGYTF
TRBV6-1	many	TRBJ1-2	NA	TGTGCCAGCAGTGGACAGAGGTGGGGCCATGGCTACACCTTC	CASSGQRWGHGYTF
TRBV2	many	TRBJ2-5	TRBD1	TGTGCCAGCACGCAACGGACAGGGGTGGAGACCCAGTACTTC	CASTQRTGVETQYF
TRBV27	many	TRBJ2-2	NA	TGTGCCAGCAGTTTAATGGCAGGGGCGGCCGGGGAGCTGTTTTTT	CASSLMAGAAGELFF
TRBV5-1	many	TRBJ2-2	TRBD1	TGCGCCAGCAGCGCCCCGGACAGGTCGAACACCGGGGAGCTGTTTTTT	CASSAPDRSNTGELFF
TRBV6-2/TRBV6-3	few	TRBJ1-5	NA	TGTGCCAGCAGTCCTAGGAATCAGCCCCAGCATTTT	CASSPRNQPQHF
TRBV6-2/TRBV6-3	NA	TRBJ2-6	NA	TGTGCCAGCAGCATGGGCGGTGGGGCCAACGTCCTGACTTTC	CASSMGGGANVLTF
TRBV5-1	few	TRBJ2-5	NA	TGCGCCAGCAGCTTGGTGCCCAGCCCCATCCAAGAGACCCAGTACTTC	CASSLVPSPIQETQYF
TRBV6-5	NA	TRBJ1-6	TRBD1	TGTGCCAGCAGTTGGACAGGGGGCTCGGGGCATTCACCCCTCCACTTT	CASSWTGGSGHSPLHF
TRBV6-2/TRBV6-3	NA	TRBJ2-1	TRBD2	TGTGCCAGCAGTCCAAGATGGACTAGCGCGAGGGTTTATCATGAGCAGTTCTTC	CASSPRWTSARVYHEQFF
TRBV20-1	few	TRBJ2-3	NA	TGCAGTGCTAGTACCCCAAGGACAGATACGCAGTATTTT	CSASTPRTDTQYF
TRBV18	once	TRBJ2-3	NA	TGTGCCAGCTCAAGTGGCGGGCCAAACACAGATACGCAGTATTTT	CASSSGGPNTDTQYF
TRBV4-1	many	TRBJ2-7	NA	TGCGCCAGCAGCCAAGGAGCCGAGCAGTACTTC	CASSQGAEQYF
TRBV14	NA	TRBJ1-2	NA	TGTGCCAGCAGCCCGCGCGACATACCTAACTATGGCTACACCTTC	CASSPRDIPNYGYTF
TRBV29-1	NA	TRBJ2-5	TRBD1	TGCAGCGTAGCCGGGACAGGGGATCTCCAAGAGACCCAGTACTTC	CSVAGTGDLQETQYF
TRBV7-2	NA	TRBJ1-4	TRBD1	TGTGCCAGCAACCCAGGGGGGGGCACTAATGAAAAACTGTTTTTT	CASNPGGGTNEKLFF
TRBV5-1	many	TRBJ1-1	NA	TGCGCCAGCAGCAAGATTAGGGGAACTGAAGCTTTCTTT	CASSKIRGTEAFF
TRBV20-1	NA	TRBJ2-7	TRBD2	TGCAGTGCTTACGGACTAGCAGATGAGCAGTACTTC	CSAYGLADEQYF
TRBV12-3/TRBV12-4	few	TRBJ2-2	NA	TGTGCCAGCAGTTTATCCGTAGGGGTCGTAGGGGAGCTGTTTTTT	CASSLSVGVVGELFF
TRBV6-5	NA	TRBJ1-3	NA	TGTGCCAGCAGTTACGGTGGGGGCTCTGGAAACACCATATATTTT	CASSYGGGSGNTIYF
TRBV28	NA	TRBJ1-2	NA	TGTGCCAGTAGGAGAATCCGGGCCTCTTCAAATTCCAATGGCTACACCTTC	CASRRIRASSNSNGYTF
TRBV6-2/TRBV6-3	many	TRBJ2-1	NA	TGTGCCAGCGGACCGGGCCTCGAGCAGTTCTTC	CASGPGLEQFF
TRBV11-2	few	TRBJ2-3	TRBD1	TGTGCCAGCAGCATTAGATTGTGGGACAGGGGGACGAAGTTCACTAGCACAGATACGCAGTATTTT	CASSIRLWDRGTKFTSTDTQYF
TRBV28	few	TRBJ1-5	NA	TGTGCCAGCAGGGCGACCGGGACATTTAATCAGCCCCAGCATTTT	CASRATGTFNQPQHF
TRBV7-2	many	TRBJ2-2	NA	TGTGCCAGCAGCTTAAGTGAAACCGGGGAGCTGTTTTTT	CASSLSETGELFF
TRBV7-2	few	TRBJ2-5	NA	TGTGCCAGCAGCCCCCGGGGTCGACGTTTTCAAGAGACCCAGTACTTC	CASSPRGRRFQETQYF
TRBV5-1	NA	TRBJ2-2	TRBD2	TGCGCCAGCAAGACGACTAGCGGAAACACCGGGGAGCTGTTTTTT	CASKTTSGNTGELFF
TRBV4-1	NA	TRBJ1-1	NA	TGCGCCAGCAGCCCGCCATGGGGGAACACTGAAGCTTTCTTT	CASSPPWGNTEAFF
TRBV12-3/TRBV12-4	NA	TRBJ2-5	NA	TGTGCCAGCAGTTGGGCACAGGGCAAGGAGACCCAGTACTTC	CASSWAQGKETQYF
TRBV11-2	few	TRBJ2-3	NA	TGTGCCAGCTGGGCGTCCGGGACGTACTCCGAACGGGGAGATACGCAGTATTTT	CASWASGTYSERGDTQYF
TRBV7-2	many	TRBJ2-2	NA	TGTGCCAGCAGCTTACAAGAGAGGGAGCTGTTTTTT	CASSLQERELFF
TRBV12-3/TRBV12-4	many	TRBJ2-1	NA	TGTGCCAGCAGCCTCCCGCCTAACAATGAGCAGTTCTTC	CASSLPPNNEQFF
TRBV4-3	NA	TRBJ2-7	NA	TGCGCCAGCAGCCCAAGGACCACGGGCGAGCAGTACTTC	CASSPRTTGEQYF
TRBV5-1	NA	TRBJ2-6	TRBD1	TGCGCCAGCAGCCCGGGACAGCCTAACGTCCTGACTTTC	CASSPGQPNVLTF
TRBV12-3/TRBV12-4	few	TRBJ2-1	NA	TGTGCCAGCAGTTTAGGAGGGGGCGGGATCAGGGTTAGTGAGCAGTTCTTC	CASSLGGGGIRVSEQFF
TRBV20-1	NA	TRBJ2-5	NA	TGCAGTGCTAGAGGCCCGGAACAAGAGACCCAGTACTTC	CSARGPEQETQYF
TRBV20-1	NA	TRBJ2-3	TRBD2	TGCAGTGCTCCCTTTTATGTAGCGGGTCAGAGTGGGGAAGAAGATACGCAGTATTTT	CSAPFYVAGQSGEEDTQYF
TRBV12-3/TRBV12-4	NA	TRBJ1-2	NA	TGTGCCAGCACCATAGCAGGCTCCTTTGGCTACACCTTC	CASTIAGSFGYTF
TRBV9	few	TRBJ1-2	NA	TGTGCCAGCAGCGTCGAACCCAGATCGAACTATGGCTACACCTTC	CASSVEPRSNYGYTF
TRBV7-2	few	TRBJ2-2	NA	TGTGCCAGCAGCTTGGTCGGGAGCGGTACCGGGGAGCTGTTTTTT	CASSLVGSGTGELFF
TRBV7-6	many	TRBJ2-2	TRBD1	TGTGCCAGCAGCTTAGGGACAGGGGGCATCGGGGAGCTGTTTTTT	CASSLGTGGIGELFF
TRBV28	once	TRBJ2-7	TRBD1	TGTGCCAGCAGTTCCCGGGACAGACTCTCGAGGGGTTACGAGCAGTACTTC	CASSSRDRLSRGYEQYF
TRBV11-2	few	TRBJ2-1	NA	TGTGCCAGCAGCCCAGGCAGGGGGGGCCGTAACAATGAGCAGTTCTTC	CASSPGRGGRNNEQFF
TRBV4-1	few	TRBJ1-2	NA	TGCGCCAGCAGCGTGGTAGGGAATGGCTACACCTTC	CASSVVGNGYTF
TRBV11-3	few	TRBJ2-1	NA	TGTGCCAGCAGCTTAGAGGGGGCCTTCAATGAGCAGTTCTTC	CASSLEGAFNEQFF
TRBV12-3/TRBV12-4	many	TRBJ2-7	TRBD2	TGTGCCAGCAGCTATCCCCTGACTAGCGGTACCTATCAGCAGTACTTC	CASSYPLTSGTYQQYF
TRBV7-2	many	TRBJ2-7	TRBD1	TGTGCCAGCAGCCCCGGACAGGGTGCCTACGAGCAGTACTTC	CASSPGQGAYEQYF
TRBV4-2	many	TRBJ2-4	TRBD2	TGTGCCAGCAGCCAAGCGGGACTAGTAGCCAAAAACATTCAGTACTTC	CASSQAGLVAKNIQYF
TRBV20-1	NA	TRBJ2-7	TRBD2	TGCAGTGCCGGCCCGTGGGAGGGGGAGCAGTACTTC	CSAGPWEGEQYF
TRBV20-1	few	TRBJ2-5	TRBD2	TGCAGTGCTAGAGGCATTTCTAGCGGGACGGAGACCCAGTACTTC	CSARGISSGTETQYF